These 28 T cell receptor delta chains share one sample of origin, sequenced in a study of γδ T cells in repeated Plasmodium falciparum infection. Flow sorting of PBMC yielded separate Vgamma9/Vdelta2+ and Vdelta2-negative gammadelta T cell populations for bulk repertoire analysis. TCRdb fed the multiplex PCR reads into CATT to redo clone calling. Of 75,000 to 95,000 delta-chain clones in the sample, roughly 0.98% were seen once. Sequences were obtained from gamma-delta T cells from blood. Every receptor here comes from a pool of human donors (malaria-infected and uninfected, not separated).

This clone was found a few times. This probably arose from a read error, given a far larger clone one base away. Additional DNA sequences in this sample encode the identical CDR3. This sequence joins TRDV1 and TRDJ1, with 9 positions matching TRDD3. The CDR3 has 21 amino acids. J gave up 10 bases and V 5 bases, and 32 bases lay outside the gene matches. CDR1 TSWWSYY and CDR2 QGS come from the germline V gene. CDR3 sequence: CALGLPFLPAGLGDRNRGLIF. CDR3 sequence (DNA): TGTGCTCTTGGGCTCCCGTTCCTGCCGGCAGGTCTGGGGGATCGCAATCGGGGACTCATCTTT.

In its sample, this clone was seen a few times. A read error likely explains why the TCRdb protein, taken from a much larger clone, differs from this DNA's translation at residue 15; the protein shown is translated from the DNA. The CDR3 sequence: CALGSRLVDGGMYAELIF. Here the CDR3 DNA reads TGTGCTCTTGGCTCTCGGCTCGTTGACGGGGGGATGTATGCTGAACTCATCTTT. V and J are TRDV1 and TRDJ1; TRDD3 agrees at 7 bases. TCRdb supplies no J gene; here it was assigned by aligning the nucleotide sequence to germline. Trimming cost V 6 bases and J 9 bases; bases outside gene matches: 25. The CDR3 length is 18 residues. Germline V gives CDR1 TSWWSYY, CDR2 QGS.

This clone occurred many times. A far larger clone is one nucleotide away, so this likely arose from a read error. The J gene is TRDJ1, the V gene TRDV2; 11 bases match TRDD3. The CDR3 consists of 23 residues. V was pared by 3 bases and J by 0 bases, with 26 bases of the junction left unmatched. Germline CDR1 reads GEAIGNYY; CDR2 reads EKD. CDR3 in DNA: TGTGCCTGTGACGCCGGCGGAGGGTCCTACGGGCATACTGGGGGATATAACACCGATAAACTCATCTTT. Residues: CACDAGGGSYGHTGGYNTDKLIF.

This clone was seen ten or more times. The protein TCRdb lists belongs to a much larger clone and differs from this DNA's translation at residue 9, which points to a read error; the protein shown is made from the DNA. The CDR3, as DNA: TGTGCCTGTGACACCGTTGGACAGCACACCGATAAACTCATCTTT. Its protein product is CACDTVGQHTDKLIF. The chain employs TRDV2 and TRDJ1; the D is unclear. TCRdb gives no J gene; it was assigned here by matching the DNA to germline. The germline CDR1 and CDR2 sequences are GEAIGNYY and EKD. This CDR3 is 15 amino acids long. Trimming removed 0 bases from V and 0 bases from J, with 10 bases in between.

This clone occurred many times. A far larger clone is one nucleotide away, so this likely arose from a read error. The identical CDR3 is also encoded by other nucleotide sequences in the sample. The chain has TRDV2 and TRDJ3; 11 bases match TRDD3. The J gene, left out of TCRdb, was set here by checking the DNA against germline. CDR1 is GEAIGNYY, CDR2 EKD, per germline. The CDR3 sequence is 23 residues long. The CDR3 reads CACDPLVEMVKLGDTRDTRQMFF. CDR3 coding DNA: TGCGCCTGTGACCCCCTTGTGGAGATGGTGAAGCTGGGGGATACCCGGGACACCCGACAGATGTTTTTC.

In this sample, this clone turned up a few times. Only one base separates this from a far larger clonotype, so it likely reflects a read error. Other DNA sequences of this sample code for an identical CDR3. The V gene is TRDV2, the J gene TRDJ1, with 8 bases identical to TRDD3. As TCRdb names no J gene, one was assigned here on the basis of a DNA match to germline. The CDR3 extends over 18 amino acids. The junction had 12 bases not matched to a gene; V was cut back by 1 base and J by 0 bases. Germline CDR1 and CDR2: GEAIGNYY and EKD. The CDR3 loop reads CACDTVNWGSSYTDKLIF. The CDR3 DNA is TGTGCCTGTGACACTGTAAACTGGGGGTCGTCGTACACCGATAAACTCATCTTT.

As concerns this clone: The TCRdb protein, from a much larger clone, departs from this DNA's translation at residue 22, likely by read error; the protein shown derives from the DNA. The J gene is TRDJ1, the V gene TRDV1; tentative D call: TRDD3 (6 bases). From germline, CDR1 is TSWWSYY and CDR2 QGS. The CDR3 is 24 amino acids. The chain's CDR3 is CALGELGLPLNSLSLGDPSPKPIF. In DNA form, the CDR3 reads TGTGCTCTTGGGGAACTAGGATTGCCTTTGAACTCCCTTAGTCTTGGGGATCCCTCCCCTAAACCCATCTTT.

This clone was counted only a few times. The likely explanation is a read error, given a far larger clone one base away. Other DNA sequences in the same sample also yield this CDR3. The chain uses TRDV1 and TRDJ2; D is possibly TRDD2 or TRDD3 (5 bases each). TCRdb lists no J gene, so it was determined here by aligning the DNA to germline. CDR1 TSWWSYY and CDR2 QGS come from the germline V gene. CDR3 length: 15 amino acids. The CDR3 loop reads CALGVVGFPAGQLFF. In nucleotides, the CDR3 is TGCGCTCTTGGGGTCGTGGGGTTTCCTGCGGGACAACTCTTCTTT.

As regards this clone: This likely came from a read error, as a far larger clone is one base away. Other DNA sequences in this sample translate to the same CDR3. The rearrangement links TRDV1 to TRDJ1, with D perhaps being TRDD2 or TRDD3 (9 bases each). No J gene was available from TCRdb, and it was assigned here by a germline match of the DNA. The CDR3 contains 26 residues. Germline V gene data show CDR1 as TSWWSYY and CDR2 as QGS. In nucleotides, the CDR3 is TGTGCCCTTGGGGAAGCGGGGCCTTCCTACGGGAGGAGTACTGGGGGACCCCGTTGGGTCACCGATAAACTCATCTTT. This encodes CALGEAGPSYGRSTGGPRWVTDKLIF.

About this clone itself: Given a far larger clone just one base away, this is likely a sequencing read error. Distinct nucleotide sequences in the sample also encode this CDR3. The V gene is TRDV2; the J gene was not called; TRDD3, the D gene given by the table, was not confirmed from the DNA. Germline values: CDR1 GEAIGNYY, CDR2 EKD. This CDR3 region has 19 residues. The CDR3 sequence is CACDNKAGVLGDTGDKLIF. CDR3 nucleotides: TGTGCCTGTGACAACAAGGCTGGAGTGCTGGGGGATACGGGCGATAAGCTCATCTTT.

This clone has only a few counts. The protein recorded in TCRdb matches a much larger clone and deviates from this DNA's translation at residue 10, suggesting a read error; the protein here is obtained by translating the DNA. In DNA, the CDR3 is TGTGCTCTTATGAGTGCCTACTGGGGGACCCCCGATAAACTCATCTTT. It specifies CALMSAYWGTPDKLIF. V is TRDV1 and J is TRDJ1, with 9 bases identical to TRDD3. TCRdb records no J gene; here it was assigned by comparing the DNA to germline. Germline CDR1 and CDR2: TSWWSYY and QGS. Trimming took 8 bases from V and 3 from J; bases not matched to a gene: 13. This CDR3 is 16 amino acids long.

This clone was seen more than once but under ten times. Translating this DNA gives a protein that differs at residue 11 from the TCRdb one, which belongs to a much larger clone; a read error is likely, and the protein shown is this translation. The chain combines TRDV1 with TRDJ2, with D tentatively TRDD3 (6 bases). This CDR3 comprises 18 residues. Germline values: CDR1 TSWWSYY, CDR2 QGS. V dropped 5 bases and J dropped 2 bases, with 21 bases sitting between them. The CDR3 bases are TGTGCTCTTGGGTCAGAGACTGGGCGACGTCTCTTGACAGCACAACTCTTCTTT. Translation gives CALGSETGRRLLTAQLFF.

This clone has just a few counts. Only one base separates this from a far larger clonotype, so it likely reflects a read error. Other DNA sequences in the same sample also yield this CDR3. The chain carries TRDV2 and TRDJ1, with 8 bases that match TRDD3. TCRdb offers no J gene call, so here the DNA was matched to germline to obtain one. CDR1 GEAIGNYY and CDR2 EKD come from the germline V gene. The CDR3 contains 19 residues. CDR3 sequence reads: CACDTDYWGAGPYTDKLIF. The CDR3 nucleotides read TGTGCCTGTGACACCGACTACTGGGGGGCCGGGCCTTACACCGACAAACTCATCTTT.

This clone came up a few times. A far larger clone is only one base removed, so a read error is likely. Other DNA variants within this sample encode the same CDR3. The rearrangement joins TRDV2 to TRDJ1; 8 bases agree with TRDD3. TCRdb leaves out the J gene; it was filled in here by matching the DNA to germline. J lost 0 bases, V lost 0 bases, and 17 bases had no gene match. Germline CDR1 reads GEAIGNYY; CDR2 reads EKD. The CDR3 sequence is 20 residues long. The CDR3 nucleotides read TGTGCCTGTGACACCGTGGGGTCGACTGGGGGCTCTCCCTACACCGATAAACTCATCTTT. This sequence encodes CACDTVGSTGGSPYTDKLIF.

This clone has more than one count but fewer than ten. This DNA's translation and the protein TCRdb lists, from a much larger clone, do not match at residue 12, likely due to a read error; the protein shown is translated from the DNA. This chain uses TRDV1 with TRDJ3; 7 nucleotides agree with TRDD2. TCRdb leaves out the J gene; it was filled in here by matching the DNA to germline. The CDR3 extends over 25 amino acids. Germline CDR1 TSWWSYY, CDR2 QGS. Losses at the gene ends were 3 bases for V and 0 bases for J; bases not matched to a gene: 26. The CDR3 sequence is CALGDPIFLQGGNRADSWDTRQMFF. CDR3 sequence (DNA): TGTGCTCTTGGGGATCCAATTTTCCTACAGGGGGGTAACCGTGCGGACTCCTGGGACACCCGACAGATGTTTTTC.

Relative to its sample, this clone is medium-sized. Other DNA sequences from this sample encode an identical CDR3 as well. The V and J genes are TRDV2 and TRDJ1; TRDD3 matches at 12 bases. The CDR3 has 16 residues. V lost 3 bases and J lost 2; bases outside the gene matches: 6. Germline lookup yields CDR1 GEAIGNYY and CDR2 EKD. Here the CDR3 DNA reads TGTGCCTGTGACCTACTGGGGGATACAGGTACCGATAAACTCATCTTT. This sequence encodes CACDLLGDTGTDKLIF.

This clone was seen more than once but under ten times. The TCRdb protein comes from a much larger clone and disagrees with this DNA's translation at residue 14, likely due to a read error; the protein given here is derived from the DNA. The V segment is TRDV2, and no J call was made. This CDR3 spans 16 amino acids. Germline values: CDR1 GEAIGNYY, CDR2 EKD. The CDR3 sequence is CACDTHLTKNTDKHIF. The CDR3 DNA reads TGTGCCTGTGACACCCACCTGACAAAAAACACCGATAAACACATCTTT.

As concerns this clone: This sequence is one base from a far larger clone and is likely a read error. The same CDR3 also results from other DNA sequences found in this sample. The V segment is TRDV2, and no J call was made; TRDD3 is the table's D call and was not checked against the DNA. The length of the CDR3 is 16 residues. Per germline, CDR1 GEAIGNYY and CDR2 EKD. The CDR3 nucleotides read TGTGCCTGTTCTACTGGGGATACGCAGTGCACCGATAAACTCATCTTC. As protein: CACSTGDTQCTDKLIF.

Turning to this clone: TCRdb has a much larger clone's protein, which differs at residue 10 from the translation of this DNA, likely because of a read error; what is shown is the protein translated from the DNA. The chain is built from TRDV1 and TRDJ1, with 11 bases lining up with TRDD3. The CDR3 sequence is 23 residues long. V trimming: 1 base; J trimming: 9 bases; junction bases outside the gene matches: 31. Per germline, CDR1 TSWWSYY and CDR2 QGS. Here the CDR3 DNA reads TGTGCTCTTGGGGAACGGGGGGCTTCCCACACCTACGCGACCCTGGGGGATACAAGGGAACTCATCTTT. Protein: CALGERGASHTYATLGDTRELIF.

This clone was recorded many times. The likely explanation is a read error, given a far larger clone one base away. In the same sample, other DNA sequences code for this CDR3. CDR3 residues: CALGDLRPSRTYWGSPRVNTDKLIF. The CDR3 region has the DNA TGCGCTCTTGGGGACCTACGGCCTTCCCGAACCTACTGGGGGTCTCCCCGCGTGAACACCGATAAACTCATCTTT. The chain combines TRDV1 with TRDJ1, with TRDD3 matching 8 bases. In germline, CDR1 is TSWWSYY, CDR2 QGS. The CDR3 is 25 amino acids.

On this clone itself: The protein TCRdb gives is from a much larger clone and does not agree with this DNA's translation at residue 9, likely a read error; the protein shown here comes from the DNA. The genes are TRDV2 and TRDJ1; 8 bases map to TRDD3. TCRdb records no J gene; here it was assigned by comparing the DNA to germline. Germline V CDR1 and CDR2: GEAIGNYY, EKD. The CDR3 is 16 residues long. The V segment lost 3 bases and the J segment 0 bases; nucleotides outside the gene matches: 8. The CDR3 is CACDSLLGVYTDKLIF. Here the CDR3 DNA reads TGTGCCTGTGACTCTCTACTGGGGGTTTACACCGATAAACTCATCTTT.

This clone was seen only a few times. The protein TCRdb gives is from a much larger clone and does not agree with this DNA's translation at residue 4, likely a read error; the protein shown here comes from the DNA. The chain uses TRDV2 and TRDJ1, with a tentative D call TRDD3 (6 bases). TCRdb leaves out the J gene; it was filled in here by matching the DNA to germline. The CDR3 has 19 residues. From germline, CDR1 is GEAIGNYY and CDR2 EKD. V was pared by 5 bases and J by 2 bases, with 29 bases between. The CDR3 nucleotides are TGTGCCTGTGGCACACCTGGTGGGGGCCCAAGGATTGGTACCGATAAACTCATCTTT. The encoded protein is CACGTPGGGPRIGTDKLIF.

This clone came up a few times. This DNA's translation differs at residues 12 and 13 from TCRdb's protein, which comes from a much larger clone; a read error is likely, and the protein shown is translated from the DNA. The chain employs TRDV1 and TRDJ1, with 12 bases matching TRDD3. CDR3 length: 18 amino acids. Germline values: CDR1 TSWWSYY, CDR2 QGS. V lost 1 base and J lost 2; bases outside the gene matches: 8. CDR3 region: CALGERYNWGIQTDKLIF. CDR3 DNA sequence: TGTGCTCTTGGGGAACGCTACAACTGGGGGATACAAACCGATAAACTCATCTTT.

This clone was found a few times. The translation of this DNA and the TCRdb protein of a much larger clone differ at residue 7, probably owing to a read error; the protein shown here is translated from the DNA. V is TRDV2 and J is TRDJ1; the match to TRDD3 covers 9 bases. Matching the DNA to germline supplied the J gene, which TCRdb does not give. Germline CDR1 is GEAIGNYY and CDR2 is EKD. J was trimmed by 0 bases and V by 1 base; bases with no gene match: 11. The CDR3 is made up of 18 amino acids. The CDR3 nucleotides read TGTGCCTGTGACACTTTGAAAGGACTGGGGGACGACACCGATAAACTCATCTTT. Its translation: CACDTLKGLGDDTDKLIF.

Worth noting for this clone: The protein recorded in TCRdb matches a much larger clone and deviates from this DNA's translation at residue 14, suggesting a read error; the protein here is obtained by translating the DNA. This rearrangement joins TRDV1 to TRDJ1; 10 nucleotides align to TRDD3. The J gene, absent from TCRdb, was called here by matching the DNA to germline. CDR1 is TSWWSYY and CDR2 is QGS in the germline V gene. Losses at the gene ends were 4 bases for V and 2 bases for J; bases not matched to a gene: 16. The CDR3 extends over 19 amino acids. The CDR3 spells CALGGFDNYVLGDTDKLIF. CDR3 sequence (DNA): TGTGCTCTTGGGGGATTCGATAACTACGTACTGGGGGATACCGATAAACTCATCTTT.

This clone was counted a few times. Translating this DNA gives a protein that differs at residue 10 from the TCRdb one, which belongs to a much larger clone; a read error is likely, and the protein shown is this translation. The chain is built from TRDV1 and TRDJ1; 8 bases line up with TRDD3. TCRdb lists no J gene, so it was determined here by aligning the DNA to germline. Germline V lookup: CDR1 TSWWSYY, CDR2 QGS. This CDR3 has 17 residues. J was trimmed by 4 bases and V by 1 base; bases with no gene match: 11. The DNA of the CDR3 is TGTGCTCTTGGGGAACGAATACTGGGGGGTACGCGCGATAAACTCATCTTT. It encodes CALGERILGGTRDKLIF.

At least ten counts were recorded for this clone. TCRdb's entry gives the protein of a much larger clone, which mismatches this DNA's translation at residue 15, likely from a read error; the protein reported here is translated from the DNA. The V gene corresponds to TRDV2; no J gene was called; the D segment call TRDD3 is taken from the table without a DNA check. The CDR3 runs 16 residues. Per germline, CDR1 GEAIGNYY and CDR2 EKD. Here the CDR3 reads CACVSTGGAYTDKLTF. Written as DNA, the CDR3 is TGTGCCTGTGTCAGTACTGGGGGAGCGTACACCGATAAACTCACCTTT.

Worth noting for this clone: Translating this DNA gives a protein that differs at residue 18 from the TCRdb one, which belongs to a much larger clone; a read error is likely, and the protein shown is this translation. Here the V gene is TRDV1, but the J gene went uncalled; the D segment call TRDD3 is taken from the table without a DNA check. This CDR3 contains 19 residues. Germline values: CDR1 TSWWSYY, CDR2 QGS. CDR3 protein: CALGEKSPPPHWGLGGLTF. The CDR3 DNA reads as TGTGCTCTTGGGGAAAAGTCTCCCCCCCCGCACTGGGGTTTAGGGGGACTCACCTTT.